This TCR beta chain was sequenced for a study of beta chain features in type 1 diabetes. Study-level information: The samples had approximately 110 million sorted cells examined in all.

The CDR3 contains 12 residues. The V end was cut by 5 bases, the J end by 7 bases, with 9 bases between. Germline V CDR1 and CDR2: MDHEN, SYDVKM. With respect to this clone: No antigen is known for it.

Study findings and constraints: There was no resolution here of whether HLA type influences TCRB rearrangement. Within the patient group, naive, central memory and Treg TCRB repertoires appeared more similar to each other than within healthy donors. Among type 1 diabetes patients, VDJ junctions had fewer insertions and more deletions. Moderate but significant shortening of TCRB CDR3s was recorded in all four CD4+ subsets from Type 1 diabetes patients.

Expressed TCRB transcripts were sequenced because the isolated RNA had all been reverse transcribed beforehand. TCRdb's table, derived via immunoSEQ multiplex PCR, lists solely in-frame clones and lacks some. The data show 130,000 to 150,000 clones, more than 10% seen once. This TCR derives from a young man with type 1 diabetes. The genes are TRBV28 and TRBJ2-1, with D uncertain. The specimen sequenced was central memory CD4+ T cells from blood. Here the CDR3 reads CASSPDLNEQFF. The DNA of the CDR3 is TGTGCCAGCAGTCCAGACCTGAATGAGCAGTTCTTC.